This is a list of T cell receptor beta chains from one sample in a study of blood T cell repertoires in COVID-19. Data came from immunoSEQ multiplex PCR; TCRdb stores just in-frame clones and leaves some out. The sample records 190,000 or so clones, 70% to 90% being singletons. Sequenced material: peripheral blood. The receptor set was obtained from a man in his forties with active or convalescent COVID-19. The CDR3 runs from the conserved cysteine through the conserved F or W. The D gene is left open where the match is weak. Size values are once, few and many counts, or a class for expanded clones, and some rows have none.

.	TRBV9	.	TRBJ2-5	TGTGCCAGCAGCGTAGGGTCACTATCGCAGGAGACCCAGTACTTC	CASSVGSLSQETQYF
.	TRBV11-2	TRBD2	TRBJ2-1	TGTGCCAGCAGCTTAGATCACCCTAGCGGGGGGTGGGGACCTGTCTTC	CASSLDHPSGGWGPVF
once	TRBV6-1	.	TRBJ1-4	TGTGCCAGCAGTGAAGAGATGGGCTGGAATGAAAAACTGTTTTTT	CASSEEMGWNEKLFF
.	TRBV19	.	TRBJ1-2	TGTGCCAGTAGTCATGTGGGGGCGAGGAACTATGGCTACACCTTC	CASSHVGARNYGYTF
.	TRBV7-2	TRBD2	TRBJ2-3	TGTGCCAGCAGCTTCTGGACTAGCGGGGGCACAGATACGCAGTATTTT	CASSFWTSGGTDTQYF
.	TRBV11-2	.	TRBJ1-5	TGTGCCAGCAGCTACCAGAGCAATCAGCCCCAGCATTTT	CASSYQSNQPQHF
.	TRBV23-1	TRBD1	TRBJ1-4	TGCGCCAGCACCCAATCGGTACAGGGGAGGACAAGGGAAAAACTGTTTTTT	CASTQSVQGRTREKLFF
.	TRBV19	TRBD1	TRBJ2-1	TGTGCCAGTAGTGACAGGGGCGCCTACAATGAGCAGTTCTTC	CASSDRGAYNEQFF
.	TRBV6-2/TRBV6-3	.	TRBJ1-5	TGTGCCAGCAGTTATACAGGGCAAAGCAATCAGCCCCAGCATTTT	CASSYTGQSNQPQHF
once	TRBV25-1	.	TRBJ2-3	TGTGCCAGCAGTGATGTTGTAGCTGCGGGGTACCCGGGGGATACGCAGTATTTT	CASSDVVAAGYPGDTQYF
.	TRBV28	TRBD1	TRBJ1-5	TGTGCCAGCCACAGGGGGCTGTATAGCAATCAGCCCCAGCATTTT	CASHRGLYSNQPQHF
.	TRBV14	.	TRBJ2-5	TGTGCCAGCAGCAAAAGACAGCCCCAAGAGACCCAGTACTTC	CASSKRQPQETQYF
once	TRBV6-1	.	TRBJ1-3	TGTGCCAGCAGTGAATTTAATCGCTCTGGAAACACCATATATTTT	CASSEFNRSGNTIYF
.	TRBV7-3	.	TRBJ2-1	TGTGCCAGCAGCTCCGGCCAGGCTCGAACTTCCTACAATGAGCAGTTCTTC	CASSSGQARTSYNEQFF
few	TRBV5-4	TRBD2	TRBJ2-3	TGTGCCAGCAGCCAGACTAGCGCCGATACGCAGTATTTT	CASSQTSADTQYF
once	TRBV24-1	.	TRBJ1-2	TGTGCCACCAGTGAAACAGGAAACTATGGCTACACCTTC	CATSETGNYGYTF
.	TRBV4-3	.	TRBJ1-4	TGCGCCAGCAGCGGAGGGGTAACAACTAATGAAAAACTGTTTTTT	CASSGGVTTNEKLFF